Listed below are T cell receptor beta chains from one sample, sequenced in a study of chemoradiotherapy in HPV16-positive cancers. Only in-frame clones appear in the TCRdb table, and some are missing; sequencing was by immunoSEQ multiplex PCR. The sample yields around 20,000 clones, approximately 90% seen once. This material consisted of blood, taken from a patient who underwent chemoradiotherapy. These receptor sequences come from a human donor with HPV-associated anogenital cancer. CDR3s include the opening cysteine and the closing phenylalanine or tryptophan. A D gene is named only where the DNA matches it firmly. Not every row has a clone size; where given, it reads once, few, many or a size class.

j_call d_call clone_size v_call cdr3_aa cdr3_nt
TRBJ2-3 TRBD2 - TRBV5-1 CASSSGTSGGRTSTDTQYF TGCGCCAGCAGCTCGGGGACTAGCGGGGGCCGAACTAGCACAGATACGCAGTATTTT
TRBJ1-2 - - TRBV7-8 CASSLGQNYGYTF TGTGCCAGCAGCTTAGGGCAGAACTATGGCTACACCTTC
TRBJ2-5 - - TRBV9 CASSLEGQETQYF TGTGCCAGCAGCCTCGAAGGCCAAGAGACCCAGTACTTC
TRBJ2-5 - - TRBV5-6 CASSLLTQETQYF TGTGCCAGCAGCTTGTTAACCCAAGAGACCCAGTACTTC
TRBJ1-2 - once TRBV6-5 CASSYSYRLYGYTF TGTGCCAGCAGTTACTCATACCGCCTATATGGCTACACCTTC
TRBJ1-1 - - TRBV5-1 CASSPIVGQDTEAFF TGCGCCAGCAGCCCCATCGTGGGGCAGGACACTGAAGCTTTCTTT
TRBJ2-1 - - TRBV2 CASSSRGASYNEQFF TGTGCCAGCAGTTCTCGGGGGGCCTCCTACAATGAGCAGTTCTTC
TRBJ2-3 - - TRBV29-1 CSPRGGRTDTQYF TGCAGCCCCCGAGGTGGCCGCACAGATACGCAGTATTTT
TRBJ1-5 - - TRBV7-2 CASSLEEGQPQHF TGTGCCAGCAGCTTAGAGGAGGGGCAGCCCCAGCATTTT
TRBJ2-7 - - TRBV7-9 CASSFRGSSSYEQYF TGTGCCAGCAGCTTTAGAGGGTCCAGCAGCTACGAGCAGTACTTC
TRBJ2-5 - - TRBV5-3 CARSFGGKQETQYF TGTGCCAGAAGCTTTGGGGGAAAACAAGAGACCCAGTACTTC
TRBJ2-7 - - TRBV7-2 CASSLAGVIYEQYF TGTGCCAGCAGCTTAGCGGGGGTCATATACGAGCAGTACTTC
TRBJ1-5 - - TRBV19 CASSPRPDQPQHF TGTGCCAGTAGTCCTAGACCGGATCAGCCCCAGCATTTT
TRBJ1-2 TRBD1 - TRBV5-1 CASSVLQGAGGYTF TGCGCCAGCAGCGTCCTACAGGGGGCGGGGGGCTACACCTTC
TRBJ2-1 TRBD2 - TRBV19 CASSIGGGAYEQFF TGTGCCAGTAGTATAGGCGGGGGGGCCTATGAGCAGTTCTTC
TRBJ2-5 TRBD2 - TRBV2 CASSDSGGAVETQYF TGTGCCAGCAGTGATAGCGGGGGGGCTGTGGAGACCCAGTACTTC
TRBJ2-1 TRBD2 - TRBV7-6 CASSSRLAGGVGNEQFF TGTGCCAGCAGCTCACGACTAGCGGGGGGGGTCGGTAATGAGCAGTTCTTC
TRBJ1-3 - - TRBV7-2 CASSLATRASGNTIYF TGTGCCAGCAGCTTAGCGACGAGGGCGTCCGGAAACACCATATATTTT
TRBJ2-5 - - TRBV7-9 CASSPRDQFRTQYF TGTGCCAGCAGCCCACGGGATCAGTTCAGGACCCAGTACTTC
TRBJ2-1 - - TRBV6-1 CASSDLSVTRFF TGTGCCAGCAGTGACCTCTCAGTGACCCGGTTCTTC
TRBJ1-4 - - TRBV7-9 CASSLKSSLNEKLFF TGTGCCAGCAGCTTAAAAAGTAGCTTAAATGAAAAACTGTTTTTT
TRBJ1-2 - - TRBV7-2 CASSLGLTQYDYTF TGTGCCAGCAGCTTAGGCCTGACCCAATACGACTACACCTTC
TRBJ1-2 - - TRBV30 CAWNLGLSRYTF TGTGCCTGGAACTTGGGGTTGTCTCGCTACACCTTC
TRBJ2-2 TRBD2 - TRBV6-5 CASSPWGEGTGELFF TGTGCCAGCAGCCCATGGGGGGAGGGGACCGGGGAGCTGTTTTTT
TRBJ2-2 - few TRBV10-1 CASSENTGELFF TGCGCCAGCAGTGAGAACACCGGGGAGCTGTTTTTT
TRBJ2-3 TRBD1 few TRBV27 CASSLRGDRGTDTQYF TGTGCCAGCAGTTTGAGGGGGGACAGGGGCACAGATACGCAGTATTTT
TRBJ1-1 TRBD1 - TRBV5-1 CASRRKEGTGRMNTEAFF TGCGCCAGCAGACGAAAGGAAGGGACAGGGCGGATGAACACTGAAGCTTTCTTT